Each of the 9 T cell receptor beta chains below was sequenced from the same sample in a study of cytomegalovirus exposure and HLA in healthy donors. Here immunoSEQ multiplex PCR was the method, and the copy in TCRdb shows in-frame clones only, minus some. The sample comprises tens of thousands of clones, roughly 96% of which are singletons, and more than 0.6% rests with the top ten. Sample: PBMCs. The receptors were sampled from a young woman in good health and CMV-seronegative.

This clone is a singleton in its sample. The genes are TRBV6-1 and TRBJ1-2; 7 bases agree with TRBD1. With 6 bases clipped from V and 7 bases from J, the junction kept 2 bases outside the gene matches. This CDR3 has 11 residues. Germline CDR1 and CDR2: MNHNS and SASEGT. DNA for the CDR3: TGTGCCAGCAGCGACAGGGCTGGCTACACCTTC. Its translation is CASSDRAGYTF.

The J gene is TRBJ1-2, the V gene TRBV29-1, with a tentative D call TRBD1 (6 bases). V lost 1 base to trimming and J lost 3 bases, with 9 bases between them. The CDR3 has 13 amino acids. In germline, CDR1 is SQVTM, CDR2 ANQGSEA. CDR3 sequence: CSVEGGRHYGYTF. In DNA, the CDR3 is TGCAGCGTTGAAGGGGGGCGACACTATGGCTACACCTTC.

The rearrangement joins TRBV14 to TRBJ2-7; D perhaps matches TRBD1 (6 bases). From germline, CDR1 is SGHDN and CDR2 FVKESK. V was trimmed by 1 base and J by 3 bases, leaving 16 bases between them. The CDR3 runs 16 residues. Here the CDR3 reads CASSQGPRGHGYEQYF. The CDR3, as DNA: TGTGCCAGCAGCCAAGGACCTCGGGGACACGGCTACGAGCAGTACTTC.

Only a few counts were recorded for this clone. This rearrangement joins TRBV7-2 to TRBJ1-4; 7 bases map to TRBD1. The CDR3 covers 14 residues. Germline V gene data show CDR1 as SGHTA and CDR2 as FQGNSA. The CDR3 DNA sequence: TGTTCCTCACAGGGGCGAGCAACTAATGAAAAACTGTTTTTT. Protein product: CSSQGRATNEKLFF.

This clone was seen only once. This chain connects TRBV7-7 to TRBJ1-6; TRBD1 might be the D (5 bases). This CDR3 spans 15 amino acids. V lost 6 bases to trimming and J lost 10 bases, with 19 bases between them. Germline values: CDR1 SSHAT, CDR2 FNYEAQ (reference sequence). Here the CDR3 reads CASSYDTGYWSPLHF. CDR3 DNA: TGTGCCAGCAGTTACGATACAGGTTACTGGTCACCCCTCCACTTT.

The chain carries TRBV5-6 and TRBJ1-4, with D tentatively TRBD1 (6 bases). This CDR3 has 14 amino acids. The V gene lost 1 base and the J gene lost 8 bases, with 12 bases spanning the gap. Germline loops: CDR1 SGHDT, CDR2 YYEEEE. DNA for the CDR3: TGTGCCAGCAGCTTGTGGGGTACAGGGGAAAAACTGTTTTTT. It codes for CASSLWGTGEKLFF.

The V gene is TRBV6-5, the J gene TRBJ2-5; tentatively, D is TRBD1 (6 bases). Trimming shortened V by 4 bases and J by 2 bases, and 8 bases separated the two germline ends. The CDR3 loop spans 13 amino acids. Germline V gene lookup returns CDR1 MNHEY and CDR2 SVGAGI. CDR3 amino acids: CASSWTEQETQYF. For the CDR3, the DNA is TGTGCCAGCAGTTGGACAGAGCAAGAGACCCAGTACTTC.

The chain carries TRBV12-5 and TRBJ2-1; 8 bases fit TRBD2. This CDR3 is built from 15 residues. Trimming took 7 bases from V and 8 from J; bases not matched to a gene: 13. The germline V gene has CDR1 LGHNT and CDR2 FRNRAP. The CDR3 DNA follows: TGTGCTAGTGCCCCGGGGGGGGGTTATGGCCATGAGCAGTTCTTC. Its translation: CASAPGGGYGHEQFF.

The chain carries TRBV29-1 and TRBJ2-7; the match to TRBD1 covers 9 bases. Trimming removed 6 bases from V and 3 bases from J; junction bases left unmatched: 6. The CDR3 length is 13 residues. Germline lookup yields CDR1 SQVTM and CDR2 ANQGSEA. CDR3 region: CSVSDRGGYEQYF. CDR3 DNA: TGCAGCGTCTCGGACAGGGGTGGCTACGAGCAGTACTTC.